The 26 T cell receptor beta chains given below trace back to one sample, sequenced in a study of regulatory T cells in long-lasting Graves disease. With iRepertoire HTBI primers and Arm-PCR of CDR3 regions, TCR beta libraries were built. TCRdb processed the multiplex PCR reads anew with MiXCR; each CDR3 protein has one entry. The table has about 530,000 distinct CDR3 sequences, approximately 16% seen once. As to time point: newly diagnosed GD, antithyroid drugs for less than 3 months. Isolated PBMC RNA provided the starting material for the TCR library. The same sample was also studied in work on T cells in Graves' hyperthyroidism and ophthalmopathy.

Sequences were derived from peripheral blood mononuclear cells (PBMCs), sampled at new diagnosis, from a patient treated with antithyroid drugs. The receptors come from a woman aged 35 to 60 with Graves disease.

This clonotype was seen ten or more times. This chain uses TRBV6-5 with TRBJ2-3; 7 bases fit TRBD2. The CDR3 has 17 amino acids. The V gene end was trimmed by 2 bases and the J gene end by 6 bases; junction bases not matched to a gene: 14. CDR1 is MNHEY, CDR2 SVGAGI, per germline. CDR3 sequence: CASSYPRLAGDEDTQYF. The CDR3 DNA reads as TGTGCCAGCAGTTACCCCCGGCTGGCGGGGGATGAGGATACGCAGTATTTT.

This clonotype came up a few times. The CDR3 DNA follows: TGTGCCAGCAGTCCGGGGTCACCACCCCAGTACTTC. This gives the protein CASSPGSPPQYF. The V and J genes are TRBV12-3 or TRBV12-4 and TRBJ2-7, with a weak D call TRBD2 (5 bases). The CDR3 is made up of 12 amino acids. Deletions cut 5 bases from V and 10 bases from J, with 15 bases between.

CDR3 in amino acids: CASSQVNRENTEAFF. Here the CDR3 DNA reads TGCGCCAGCAGCCAAGTAAACCGGGAGAACACTGAAGCTTTCTTT. The V and J genes are TRBV4-1 and TRBJ1-1; no clear D. Germline loops: CDR1 MGHRA, CDR2 YSYEKL. The ends were cut back, 1 base at V and 1 base at J, with 10 bases in the middle. The CDR3 sequence is 15 residues long.

This clonotype showed up just once. The chain employs TRBV18 and TRBJ2-3; 7 bases are shared with TRBD1. The CDR3 covers 17 residues. The germline gives CDR1 KGHSH, CDR2 LQKENI. Germline trimming cut 5 bases from V and 1 base from J; bases unmatched to any gene: 12. CDR3 amino acids: CASSSRDSFFGTDTQYF. CDR3 bases: TGTGCCAGCTCATCTAGGGACAGTTTTTTTGGCACAGATACGCAGTATTTT.

This clonotype came up many times. This chain connects TRBV3-1 to TRBJ2-3, with 11 bases identical to TRBD2. The CDR3 spans 16 residues. Germline values: CDR1 LGHDT, CDR2 YNNKEL (reference sequence). J gave up 5 bases and V 5 bases, and 9 bases lay outside the gene matches. In nucleotides, the CDR3 is TGTGCCAGCAGCTTACTAGCGGGGGCCTCACGAGATACGCAGTATTTT. The encoded protein is CASSLLAGASRDTQYF.

In its sample, this clonotype was seen many times. The chain has TRBV3-1 and TRBJ2-7; D not certain. Germline V lookup: CDR1 LGHDT, CDR2 YNNKEL (reference sequence). V dropped 6 bases and J dropped 6 bases, with 12 bases sitting between them. The CDR3 sequence is 12 residues long. DNA for the CDR3: TGTGCCAGCAGTGATTCCGTGGGCGAGCAGTACTTC. This sequence encodes CASSDSVGEQYF.

V is TRBV12-3 or TRBV12-4 and J is TRBJ1-2; no reliable D call. The CDR3 is made up of 15 amino acids. Trimming stripped 0 bases from V and 4 bases from J, with 12 bases between. DNA of the CDR3: TGTGCCAGCAGTTTAGCAGGCGTGTTGGTCTATGGCTACACCTTC. Its protein is CASSLAGVLVYGYTF.

This clonotype turned up a few times. The rearrangement links TRBV6-2 or TRBV6-3 to TRBJ1-2; a possible D gene is TRBD1 (5 bases). The CDR3 is 14 amino acids. V gave up 7 bases and J gave up 4 bases, with 16 bases separating them. The germline V gene has CDR1 MNHEY and CDR2 SVGEGT. The CDR3 protein is CASTPGGSTYGYTF. CDR3 DNA: TGTGCCAGCACCCCGGGGGGGTCAACCTATGGCTACACCTTC.

In its sample, this clonotype was seen a few times. Since a much larger clone is just one base distant, this may be a read error. The chain employs TRBV12-3 or TRBV12-4 and TRBJ2-7; the D is unclear. CDR3 length: 16 residues. V was pared by 2 bases and J by 5 bases, with 19 bases between. The DNA of the CDR3 is TGTGCCAGCAGTTTACGCCCCCACGGTCAAGCCCACGAGCAGTACTTC. It translates to CASSLRPHGQAHEQYF.

V and J are TRBV10-2 and TRBJ1-1; no reliable D call. CDR3 length: 12 residues. Germline CDR1 WSHSY, CDR2 SAAADI. Trimming pared 3 bases from V and 1 base from J, leaving 3 bases between. DNA for the CDR3: TGCGCCAGCAGTGAAAGGAACACTGAAGCTTTCTTT. Protein: CASSERNTEAFF.

This clonotype was counted many times. The chain recombines TRBV3-1 with TRBJ1-1; perhaps TRBD1 as D (5 bases). V shed 1 base and J shed 0 bases, with 15 bases lying between them. This CDR3 region has 17 residues. Germline CDR1 and CDR2: LGHDT and YNNKEL (reference sequence). The CDR3 DNA is TGTGCCAGCAGCCAAGGGGGCCTGACAGATTTGAACACTGAAGCTTTCTTT. Translating it yields CASSQGGLTDLNTEAFF.

In this sample, this clonotype turned up many times. The V call is TRBV6-5, the J call TRBJ1-1; D is uncertain. Trimming removed 0 bases from V and 0 bases from J, with 11 bases in between. CDR3 length equals 16 residues. The germline V gene has CDR1 MNHEY and CDR2 SVGAGI. As DNA, the CDR3 is TGTGCCAGCAGTTACTCCCGGACCGATGTGAACACTGAAGCTTTCTTT. Its protein is CASSYSRTDVNTEAFF.

The table lists this clonotype with many counts. This chain connects TRBV2 to TRBJ1-5; D uncertain. The CDR3 has 14 residues. V lost 5 bases and J lost 3, with 11 bases in between. The germline gives CDR1 SNHLY, CDR2 FYNNEI. The DNA for the CDR3 is TGTGCCAGCAGTCGGAGGAGATACAATCAGCCCCAGCATTTT. This gives the protein CASSRRRYNQPQHF. The full variable domain, in which reference TRBV2 and TRBJ1-5 provide the parts outside the CDR3, is EPEVTQTPSHQVTQMGQEVILRCVPISNHLYFYWYRQILGQKVEFLVSFYNNEISEKSEIFDDQFSVERPDGSNFTLKIRSTKLEDSAMYFCASSRRRYNQPQHFGDGTRLSIL.

This clonotype came up many times. V gene TRBV6-1 combines with J gene TRBJ2-2, with a tentative D call TRBD2 (5 bases). CDR3 length: 11 amino acids. Germline loops: CDR1 MNHNS, CDR2 SASEGT. V was shortened by 10 bases and J by 6 bases, with 9 bases between the two germline ends. The CDR3 DNA follows: TGTGCCACCCTCGGGGCCGGGGAGCTGTTTTTT. This translates into CATLGAGELFF.

This clonotype was detected ten times or more. CDR3 region: CASSFGQSSGNTIYF. The CDR3 DNA follows: TGTGCCAGCAGCTTTGGGCAGAGCTCTGGAAACACCATATATTTT. The chain recombines TRBV7-6 with TRBJ1-3; unclear D gene. Deletions cut 3 bases from V and 0 bases from J, with 9 bases between. Germline loops: CDR1 SGHVS, CDR2 FNYEAQ. The CDR3 contains 15 residues.

CDR3 sequence reads: CASSLGETGDAGGYTF. In DNA form, the CDR3 reads TGCGCCAGCAGCCTTGGAGAGACAGGGGACGCGGGTGGCTACACCTTC. V usage is TRBV5-1 and J usage is TRBJ1-2, with TRBD1 matching over 8 bases. CDR3 size: 16 residues. V shed 4 bases, J shed 7 bases, and the junction held 15 bases outside the gene matches. The germline CDR1 and CDR2 sequences are SGHRS and YFSETQ.

This clonotype was counted a single time. The chain carries TRBV5-1 and TRBJ2-2, with 8 bases lining up with TRBD1. V trimming: 5 bases; J trimming: 7 bases; junction bases outside the gene matches: 1. Per the germline V gene, CDR1 is SGHRS and CDR2 is YFSETQ. The CDR3 covers 12 residues. The CDR3, as DNA: TGCGCCAGCAGAACAGGGGGCGGGGAGCTGTTTTTT. Translation: CASRTGGGELFF. The whole variable domain, remainder taken from reference TRBV5-1 and TRBJ2-2, is KAGVTQTPRYLIKTRGQQVTLSCSPISGHRSVSWYQQTPGQGLQFLFEYFSETQRNKGNFPGRFSGRQFSNSRSEMNVSTLELGDSALYLCASRTGGGELFFGEGSRLTVL.

The CDR3 nucleotides are TGCGCCAGCAGCCTTTCACCGGGACAGGGGGCGACCTATGGCTACACCTTC. Translating gives CASSLSPGQGATYGYTF. The chain carries TRBV4-1 and TRBJ1-2; the match to TRBD1 covers 12 bases. The trim removed 4 bases at V and 4 bases at J, leaving 10 bases unmatched. This CDR3 is 17 amino acids long. Germline CDR1 is MGHRA and CDR2 is YSYEKL.

This clonotype was found a few times. The V and J genes are TRBV30 and TRBJ2-5, with D uncertain. V lost 1 base and J 5 bases, leaving 17 bases between the germline ends. Germline-derived CDR1 and CDR2 are GTSNPN and SVGIG (reference sequence). The CDR3 spans 15 residues. The CDR3 region is CAWSGRPPRRETQYF. The CDR3 nucleotides read TGTGCCTGGAGTGGCCGACCCCCTCGAAGGGAGACCCAGTACTTC.

This clonotype appeared many times. The chain uses TRBV4-1 and TRBJ1-5, with D maybe TRBD1 (5 bases). V was shortened by 1 base and J by 2 bases, with 18 bases between the two germline ends. Germline V lookup: CDR1 MGHRA, CDR2 YSYEKL. The CDR3 consists of 18 residues. The CDR3 loop reads CASSQGWGGDGGNQPQHF. In nucleotides, the CDR3 is TGCGCCAGCAGCCAAGGTTGGGGTGGGGACGGTGGCAATCAGCCCCAGCATTTT.

The CDR3 region has the DNA TGCGCCAGCAGCTATGTGGGGACATCCGATGGCTACACCTTC. It is translated as CASSYVGTSDGYTF. V usage is TRBV5-1 and J usage is TRBJ1-2, with a possible D match to TRBD1 (6 bases). Germline CDR1 and CDR2: SGHRS and YFSETQ. This CDR3 contains 14 residues. V was trimmed by 3 bases and J by 6 bases, leaving 15 bases between them.

The V call is TRBV7-4, the J call TRBJ1-1, with a weak D call TRBD1 (6 bases). CDR3 length: 18 residues. Between the trimmed V and J ends, which lost 5 bases and 3 bases, there was a span of 25 bases. Germline CDR1 is SGHVT and CDR2 is SQSDAQ. CDR3 in amino acids: CASSPGGGRECVDTEAFF. CDR3 DNA sequence: TGTGCCAGCAGCCCGGGGGGGGGCAGGGAGTGTGTCGACACTGAAGCTTTCTTT.

The rearrangement joins TRBV20-1 to TRBJ2-1; 11 nucleotides line up with TRBD2. Germline CDR1 DFQATT, CDR2 SNEGSKA (reference sequence). This CDR3 comprises 15 residues. V lost 5 bases and J lost 4; bases outside the gene matches: 7. The CDR3 DNA is TGCAGTGCTCTAAATAGCGGGGGGGCATACAATGAGCAGTTCTTC. This codes for CSALNSGGAYNEQFF.

This clonotype was detected a few times. V is TRBV15 and J is TRBJ1-5; D unclear. This CDR3 is 15 amino acids long. CDR1 is LNHNV and CDR2 is YYDKDF in the germline V gene (reference sequence). Deletions cut 0 bases from V and 3 bases from J, with 9 bases between. The CDR3 DNA follows: TGTGCCACCAGCAGAGATCTCGGGAACAATCAGCCCCAGCATTTT. Protein sequence: CATSRDLGNNQPQHF. Filled out from reference TRBV15 and TRBJ1-5, the complete variable domain reads DAMVIQNPRYQVTQFGKPVTLSCSQTLNHNVMYWYQQKSSQAPKLLFHYYDKDFNNEADTPDNFQSRRPNTSFCFLDIRSPGLGDTAMYLCATSRDLGNNQPQHFGDGTRLSIL.

This clonotype was found many times. The chain carries TRBV12-3 or TRBV12-4 and TRBJ2-1; no reliable D call. CDR3 length: 11 residues. V lost 6 bases, J lost 7 bases, and 7 bases lay in between. The CDR3 DNA sequence: TGTGCCAGCAGCTTGGGGAATGAGCAGTTCTTC. It yields the protein CASSLGNEQFF.

The chain joins TRBV25-1 to TRBJ1-2, with D possibly TRBD1 on 6 matching bases. V shed 7 bases and J shed 1 base, with 13 bases lying between them. The CDR3 has 14 residues. CDR1 and CDR2 from the germline V gene are MGHDK and SYGVNS. Here the CDR3 DNA reads TGTGCCAGCAAGGGGGACGGACATAACTATGGCTACACCTTC. Translated: CASKGDGHNYGYTF.